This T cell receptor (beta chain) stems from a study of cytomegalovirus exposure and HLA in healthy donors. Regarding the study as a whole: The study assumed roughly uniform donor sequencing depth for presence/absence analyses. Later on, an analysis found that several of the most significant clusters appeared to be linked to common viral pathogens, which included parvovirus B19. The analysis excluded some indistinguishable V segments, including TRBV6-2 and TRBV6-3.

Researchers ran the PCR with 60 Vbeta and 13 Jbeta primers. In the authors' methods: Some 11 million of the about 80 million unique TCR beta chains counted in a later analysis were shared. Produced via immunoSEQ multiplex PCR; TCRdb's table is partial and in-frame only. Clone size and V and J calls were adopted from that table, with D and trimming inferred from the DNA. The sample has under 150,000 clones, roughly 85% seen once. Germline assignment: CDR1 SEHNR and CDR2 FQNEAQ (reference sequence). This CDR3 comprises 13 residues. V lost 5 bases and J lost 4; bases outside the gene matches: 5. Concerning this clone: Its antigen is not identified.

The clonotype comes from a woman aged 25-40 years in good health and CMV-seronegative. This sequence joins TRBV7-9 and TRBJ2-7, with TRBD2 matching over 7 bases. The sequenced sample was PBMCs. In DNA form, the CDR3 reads TGTGCCAGCAGCCCATGGACTAGTTACGAGCAGTACTTC. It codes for CASSPWTSYEQYF.